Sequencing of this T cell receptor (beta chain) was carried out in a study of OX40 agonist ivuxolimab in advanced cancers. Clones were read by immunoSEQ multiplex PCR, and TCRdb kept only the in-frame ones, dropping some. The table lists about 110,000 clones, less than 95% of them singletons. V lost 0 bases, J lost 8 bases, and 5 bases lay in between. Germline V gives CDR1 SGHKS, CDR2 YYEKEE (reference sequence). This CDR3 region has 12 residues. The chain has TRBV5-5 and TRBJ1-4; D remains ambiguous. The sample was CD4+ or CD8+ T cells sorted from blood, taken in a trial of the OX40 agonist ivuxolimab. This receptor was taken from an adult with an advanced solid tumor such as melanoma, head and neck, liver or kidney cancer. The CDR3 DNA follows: TGTGCCAGCAGCTTGGGTCTGGAAAAACTGTTTTTT. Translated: CASSLGLEKLFF. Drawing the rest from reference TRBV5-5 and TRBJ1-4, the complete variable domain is DAGVTQSPTHLIKTRGQQVTLRCSPISGHKSVSWYQQVLGQGPQFIFQYYEKEERGRGNFPDRFSARQFPNYSSELNVNALLLGDSALYLCASSLGLEKLFFGSGTQLSVL.